This TCR beta chain was found in a study of resident and recirculating memory T cells in vitiligo. Study outcomes and limitations: Clonality differed among vitiligo lesions, with no unique dominant clone.

The protocol was immunoSEQ multiplex PCR, while the TCRdb copy is restricted to in-frame clones and leaves out a portion. The table records tens of thousands of clones, 90% to 95% of them present only once. Notes on this clone: What it recognizes is unknown.

The specimen sequenced was blood. This clonotype originated in a male donor with vitiligo.

DNA for the CDR3: TGTGCCAGCAGCTTCTCCCTAGGCAAGAACACTGAAGCTTTCTTT. Amino acid sequence: CASSFSLGKNTEAFF. The rearrangement uses TRBV7-9 and TRBJ1-1; D not resolved. Germline V gene data show CDR1 as SEHNR and CDR2 as FQNEAQ (reference sequence). This CDR3 contains 15 residues. The V end lost 3 bases, the J end lost 1 base, and 12 bases lay between the germline ends.